A single sample is the source of the 7 T cell receptor beta chains below, sequenced in a study of blood T cell repertoires in COVID-19 (dated by TCRdb to 2020 to 2022). Receptors were amplified or captured by the immunoSEQ multiplex PCR assay. The source is immuneACCESS, and TCRdb retained only in-frame sequences with V and J called. Part of the clones is not carried over; for the studies checked, unresolved V genes explain less than half of this, and the remainder is unexplained. The sample records over 200,000 clones, around 84% of which are singletons. 5.5% to 7.5% of the sample rests with the top ten. Sequencing was performed on PBMCs or T cells enriched from blood (not recorded which). The receptors here all came from a woman aged 35 to 49 who had recovered from COVID-19.

The rearrangement joins TRBV6-2 or TRBV6-3 to TRBJ2-1, with D maybe TRBD2 (6 bases). This CDR3 spans 14 amino acids. The V end was cut by 0 bases, the J end by 8 bases, with 11 bases between. CDR1 MNHEY and CDR2 SVGEGT come from the germline V gene. The CDR3 region is CASSYSRGEDEQFF. The CDR3 DNA reads TGTGCCAGCAGTTACTCGCGCGGGGAAGATGAGCAGTTCTTC.

CDR3 DNA: TGCGCCAGCAGCTTGGAGGGACAGGGAGGGGACGAGCAGTACGTC. Amino acids: CASSLEGQGGDEQYV. The J gene is TRBJ2-7, the V gene TRBV5-1; 9 bases are shared with TRBD1. The CDR3 is made up of 15 amino acids. Germline V lookup: CDR1 SGHRS, CDR2 YFSETQ. V was clipped by 0 bases and J by 5 bases; unmatched bases: 6.

The CDR3 region has the DNA TGTGCCAGCAAAGGGACAGGGGACTATGGCTACACCTTC. Protein sequence: CASKGTGDYGYTF. The chain links TRBV2 to TRBJ1-2, with 10 nucleotides matching TRBD1. Germline assignment: CDR1 SNHLY and CDR2 FYNNEI. CDR3 length: 13 residues. Trimming took 7 bases from V and 3 from J; bases not matched to a gene: 2. Together with reference TRBV2 and TRBJ1-2, the CDR3 gives the full variable domain: EPEVTQTPSHQVTQMGQEVILRCVPISNHLYFYWYRQILGQKVEFLVSFYNNEISEKSEIFDDQFSVERPDGSNFTLKIRSTKLEDSAMYFCASKGTGDYGYTFGSGTRLTVV.

The V and J genes are TRBV5-1 and TRBJ1-2; the D is unclear. Deletions cut 2 bases from V and 8 bases from J, with 13 bases between. CDR1 and CDR2 (germline): SGHRS, YFSETQ. The CDR3 is made up of 13 amino acids. As DNA, the CDR3 is TGCGCCAGCAGCTTCCAGCAGAACGGGGGCTACACCTTC. It encodes CASSFQQNGGYTF.

This chain joins TRBV6-1 and TRBJ2-1; 10 bases are a match to TRBD1. CDR1 is MNHNS, CDR2 SASEGT, per germline. V trimming: 3 bases; J trimming: 4 bases; junction bases outside the gene matches: 9. This CDR3 region has 17 residues. The CDR3: CASSEGPPGQGYNEQFF. The CDR3 bases are TGTGCCAGCAGTGAGGGACCCCCGGGACAGGGGTACAATGAGCAGTTCTTC.

The chain couples TRBV5-1 to TRBJ1-1, with 7 bases identical to TRBD1. Per the germline V gene, CDR1 is SGHRS and CDR2 is YFSETQ. The ends lost 4 bases at V and 2 bases at J; junction bases unmatched: 5. The CDR3 loop spans 14 amino acids. For the CDR3, the DNA is TGCGCCAGCAGCAGAGGGGGCCCAAACACTGAAGCTTTCTTT. Translated, it gives CASSRGGPNTEAFF.

A single count supports this clone. CDR3 sequence reads: CASSPSGTNNQPQHF. CDR3 bases: TGTGCCAGCAGCCCGTCAGGGACAAACAATCAGCCCCAGCATTTT. This rearrangement joins TRBV7-6 to TRBJ1-5, with D perhaps TRBD1 (6 bases). The germline V gene has CDR1 SGHVS and CDR2 FNYEAQ. The CDR3 spans 15 residues. Deletions cut 5 bases from V and 3 bases from J, with 14 bases between.